The T cell receptor beta chain described here comes from a study of blood T cell repertoires in COVID-19 (dated by TCRdb to 2020 to 2022). Concerning the study at large: The collaborator samples originated in the United States, Italy and Spain and spanned the acute and convalescent phases of COVID-19. The prospective study material was composed of cDNA or gDNA derived from T cells, B-cell-depleted T cells, or PBMCs. Subjects who had been exposed to COVID-19, were actively infected with it, or had recovered from it provided the deeply sampled blood TCRbeta repertoires that made up the dataset. The repertoires were released in a freely available public database intended as a resource for research on the immune response to SARS-CoV-2. Samples were obtained from the ongoing ImmuneRACE study (first 160 participants) and from over 1,000 subjects provided by 6 global collaborators. Nearly every sample came with metadata listing a de-identified subject ID, COVID-19 status, age in years and sex. HLA class I and class II types, where available, came from metadata supplied by the sample provider rather than from assay-based typing.

The germline V gene encodes CDR1 WSHSY and CDR2 SAAADI. The CDR3 contains 17 residues, cysteine and phenylalanine counted. Only the CDR3 part of the read is kept: 51 bases, read in frame from the first base. V lost 3 bases and J lost 1 base; the stretch between them is 16 bases long. Enrolling through a virtual design, the prospective study's participants ranged in age from roughly 18 to 90 years and lived across roughly 23 United States geographic areas. Cohort assignment in the prospective study relied on participant-reported clinical history from a screening survey and a study questionnaire. Recovered participants in ImmuneRACE Cohort 3 were defined as having two consecutive negative NP/OP PCR tests, clearance from a healthcare professional, or resolution of symptoms. Mobile phlebotomists in the prospective study collected whole blood, serum and a nasopharyngeal or oropharyngeal swab from every participant. Additional blood draws and questionnaires over an approximately 2-month period could optionally be provided by prospective study participants. Before DNA extraction, prospective study blood samples were shipped either frozen or at room temperature.

Worth noting for this clone: The antigen this receptor binds is unknown. Base qualities are not provided; no much larger clone lies one nucleotide away.

Beyond this particular receptor, the publication reports: Clinical and demographic metadata were provided uncurated, with the amount varying by source and participant.

TCRbeta CDR3 regions were amplified from genomic DNA by means of the immunoSEQ Assay, a bias-controlled multiplex PCR. The authors processed their data as follows. Nucleated cell counts per sample were estimated from amplification of reference gene primers within the assay. To quantify the absolute abundance of each unique TCRbeta CDR3 rearrangement, sequence reads were collapsed and filtered. For each sample, productive Simpson clonality was calculated by taking the square root of Simpson's diversity index across productive rearrangements. In its TCRdb copy, this immuneACCESS table keeps in-frame sequences only and misses some clones. Where compared with another copy, unresolved V genes explain less than half of these, and the others have no known cause. V and J calls and clone size follow that table, whereas D and trimming were derived from the DNA. The sample table shows roughly 160,000 clones, and 82% are seen once. The leading ten clones occupy over 15% of the sample.

The sequence was collected from a man between 60 and 70 years old who had recovered from COVID-19. The rearrangement combines TRBV10-2 with TRBJ1-5; a weak D assignment points to TRBD1 (5 bases agree). Sequencing was done on a sample of PBMCs or T cells enriched from blood (not recorded which). The DNA reads as follows: TGCGCCAGCAGTGAAGTCACGCCGGGGGACAGCAATCAGCCCCAGCATTTT. This is translated as CASSEVTPGDSNQPQHF.